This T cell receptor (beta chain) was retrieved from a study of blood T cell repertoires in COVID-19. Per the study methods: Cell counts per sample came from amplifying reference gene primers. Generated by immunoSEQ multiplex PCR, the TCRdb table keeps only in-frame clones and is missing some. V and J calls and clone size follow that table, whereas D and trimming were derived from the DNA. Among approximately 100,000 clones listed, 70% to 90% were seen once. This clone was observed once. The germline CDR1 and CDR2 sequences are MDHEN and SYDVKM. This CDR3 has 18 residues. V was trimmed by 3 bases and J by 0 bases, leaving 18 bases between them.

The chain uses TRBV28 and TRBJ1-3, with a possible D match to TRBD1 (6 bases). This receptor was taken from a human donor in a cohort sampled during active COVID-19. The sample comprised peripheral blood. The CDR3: CASSLFKTGRSSGNTIYF. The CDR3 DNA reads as TGTGCCAGCAGTTTGTTTAAGACAGGTCGGAGCTCTGGAAACACCATATATTTT.